This T cell receptor (beta chain) is drawn from a study of a mutant IDH1 vaccine in newly diagnosed glioma. Data came from immunoSEQ multiplex PCR; TCRdb stores just in-frame clones and leaves some out. This table has nearly 50,000 clones, roughly 89% appearing once. V lost 7 bases and J lost 0, with 12 bases in between. The CDR3 sequence is 14 residues long. The germline CDR1 and CDR2 sequences are LNHDA and SQIVND (reference sequence). Time point indicated: baseline, week 1 (first vaccination visit). Sample treatment: pre-vaccination baseline after standard-of-care therapy. The origin of this receptor is a man in his forties with glioma. This specimen consisted of PBMCs, obtained from a glioma patient treated with radiotherapy, temozolomide or both. The rearrangement joins TRBV19 to TRBJ1-1; perhaps TRBD1 as D (6 bases). The CDR3 nucleotides read TGTGCCAGTAACGGACAGCGGGTGAACACTGAAGCTTTCTTT. It is translated as CASNGQRVNTEAFF.